What follows describes a single T cell receptor (beta chain). The repertoire was sequenced with immunoSEQ multiplex PCR; TCRdb's copy has only in-frame clones and lacks some. The sample yields 70,000 or so clones, about 82% seen once. The source of the sample is a study of OX40 agonist ivuxolimab in advanced cancers. The CDR3 length is 16 residues. Trimming stripped 0 bases from V and 6 bases from J, with 17 bases between. From germline, CDR1 is GTSNPN and CDR2 SVGIG (reference sequence). This sequence was found in an adult with an advanced solid tumor such as melanoma, head and neck, liver or kidney cancer. The chain couples TRBV30 to TRBJ2-2; tentative D call: TRBD1 (5 bases). Sequences were derived from CD4+ or CD8+ T cells sorted from blood, sampled in a trial of the OX40 agonist ivuxolimab. The CDR3 bases are TGTGCCTGGAGTGTAGTCGCAGGGTTGGGTTCCGGGGAGCTGTTTTTT. Its protein is CAWSVVAGLGSGELFF. Based on the CDR3 plus reference TRBV30 and TRBJ2-2, the full variable domain is SQTIHQWPATLVQPVGSPLSLECTVEGTSNPNLYWYRQAAGRGLQLLFYSVGIGQISSEVPQNLSASRPQDRQFILSSKKLLLSDSGFYLCAWSVVAGLGSGELFFGEGSRLTVL.